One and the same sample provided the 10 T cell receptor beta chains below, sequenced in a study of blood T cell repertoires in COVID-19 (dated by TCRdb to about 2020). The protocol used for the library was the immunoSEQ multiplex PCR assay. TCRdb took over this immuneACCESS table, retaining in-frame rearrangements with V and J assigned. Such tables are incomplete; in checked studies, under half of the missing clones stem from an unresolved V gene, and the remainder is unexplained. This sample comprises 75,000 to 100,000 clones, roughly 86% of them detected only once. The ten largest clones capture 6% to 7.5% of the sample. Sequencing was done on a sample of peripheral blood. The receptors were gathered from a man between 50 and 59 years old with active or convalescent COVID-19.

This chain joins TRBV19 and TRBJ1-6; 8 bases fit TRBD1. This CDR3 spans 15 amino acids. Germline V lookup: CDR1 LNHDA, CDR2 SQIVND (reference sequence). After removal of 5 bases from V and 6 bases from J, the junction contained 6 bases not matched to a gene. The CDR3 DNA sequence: TGTGCCAGTAGTCCGATACAGGGGGGTAATTCACCCCTCCACTTT. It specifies CASSPIQGGNSPLHF.

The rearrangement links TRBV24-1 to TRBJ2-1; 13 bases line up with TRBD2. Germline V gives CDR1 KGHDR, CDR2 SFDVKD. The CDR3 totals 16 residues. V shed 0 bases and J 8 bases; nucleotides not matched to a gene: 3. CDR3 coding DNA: TGTGCCACCAGTGATTTGCGGGGGACTAGCGGGGATGAGCAGTTCTTC. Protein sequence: CATSDLRGTSGDEQFF.

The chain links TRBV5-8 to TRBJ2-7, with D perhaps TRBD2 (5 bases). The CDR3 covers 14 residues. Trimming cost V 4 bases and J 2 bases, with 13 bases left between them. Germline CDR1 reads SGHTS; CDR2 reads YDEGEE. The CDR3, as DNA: TGTGCCAGCAGCACCGACACGGGGACCTACGAGCAGTACGTC. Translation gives CASSTDTGTYEQYV.

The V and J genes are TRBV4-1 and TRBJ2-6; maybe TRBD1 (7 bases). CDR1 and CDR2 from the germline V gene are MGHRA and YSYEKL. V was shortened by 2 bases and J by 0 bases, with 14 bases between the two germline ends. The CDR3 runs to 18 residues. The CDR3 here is CASSQRQGGGSGANVLTF. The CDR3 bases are TGCGCCAGCAGCCAACGTCAGGGGGGTGGCTCTGGGGCCAACGTCCTGACTTTC.

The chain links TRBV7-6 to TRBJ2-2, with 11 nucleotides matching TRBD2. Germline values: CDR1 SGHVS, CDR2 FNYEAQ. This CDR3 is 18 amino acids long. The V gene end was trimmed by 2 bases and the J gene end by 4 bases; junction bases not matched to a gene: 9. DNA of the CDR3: TGTGCCAGCAGCTTAATGGCTAGCGGGGGGTACGGCACCGGGGAGCTGTTTTTT. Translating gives CASSLMASGGYGTGELFF.

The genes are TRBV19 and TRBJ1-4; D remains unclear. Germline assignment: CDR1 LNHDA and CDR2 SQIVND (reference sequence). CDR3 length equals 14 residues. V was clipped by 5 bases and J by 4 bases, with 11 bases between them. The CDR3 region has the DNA TGTGCCAGTAGTGGCGCGGGAAATAATGAAAAACTGTTTTTT. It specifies CASSGAGNNEKLFF.

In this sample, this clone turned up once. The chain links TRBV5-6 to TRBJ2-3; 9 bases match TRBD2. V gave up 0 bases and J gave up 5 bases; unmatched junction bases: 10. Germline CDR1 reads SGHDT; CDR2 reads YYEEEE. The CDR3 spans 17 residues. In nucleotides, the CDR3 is TGTGCCAGCAGCTTGGTCCGTGGCGGGGGGGCGGAAGATACGCAGTATTTT. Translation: CASSLVRGGGAEDTQYF.

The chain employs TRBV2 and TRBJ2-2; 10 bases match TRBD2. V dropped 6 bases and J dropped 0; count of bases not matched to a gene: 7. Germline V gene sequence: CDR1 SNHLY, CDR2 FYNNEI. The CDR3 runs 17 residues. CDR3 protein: CASRPPGLAANTGELFF. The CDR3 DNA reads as TGTGCCAGCAGGCCCCCCGGACTAGCGGCGAACACCGGGGAGCTGTTTTTT.

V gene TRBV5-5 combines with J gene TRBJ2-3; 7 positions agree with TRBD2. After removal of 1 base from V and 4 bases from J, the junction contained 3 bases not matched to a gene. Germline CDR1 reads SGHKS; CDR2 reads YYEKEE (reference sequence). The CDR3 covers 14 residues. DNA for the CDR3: TGTGCCAGCAGCTTGAGCGGGGCCGCAGATACGCAGTATTTT. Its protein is CASSLSGAADTQYF.

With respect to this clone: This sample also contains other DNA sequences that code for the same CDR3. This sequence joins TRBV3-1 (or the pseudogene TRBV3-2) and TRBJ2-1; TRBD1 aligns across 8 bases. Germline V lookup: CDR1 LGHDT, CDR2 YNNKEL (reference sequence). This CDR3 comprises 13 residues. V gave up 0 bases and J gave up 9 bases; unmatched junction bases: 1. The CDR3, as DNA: TGTGCCAGCAGCCAAGAAGACAGGGGTGAGCAGTTCTTC. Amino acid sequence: CASSQEDRGEQFF.